The rows below give T cell receptor beta chains drawn from one sample of a study of T-cell memory formation after mild COVID-19. Via MiXCR, TCRdb re-called the 5' RACE reads, giving one row per CDR3 protein. Among a few hundred thousand distinct CDR3 sequences listed, about a sixth were seen once. The sequenced material came from PBMCs or a T cell subset sorted from them (not recorded which). These TCRs come from a young man who had mild COVID-19 (a few samples of this study predate the infection). Cell type and time point are not known. CDR3s include the opening cysteine and the closing phenylalanine or tryptophan. A D gene is named only where the DNA matches it firmly. The size field is filled for only some rows; it gives once, few, many or a size class.

>TRBJ1-1|TRBV2|.|.
CASRGGGMNTEAFF
TGTGCCAGCAGGGGAGGGGGAATGAACACTGAAGCTTTCTTT
>TRBJ1-1|TRBV27|.|.
CASSFRWGASGTEAFF
TGTGCCAGCAGTTTTCGCTGGGGGGCGTCGGGCACTGAAGCTTTCTTT
>TRBJ2-3|TRBV7-6|TRBD2|.
CASSGTGTTTQYF
TGTGCCAGCAGCGGTACCGGGACTACAACGCAGTATTTT
>TRBJ2-4|TRBV7-2|TRBD1|.
CASSHRGAKNIQYF
TGTGCCAGCAGCCACAGGGGTGCCAAAAACATTCAGTACTTC
>TRBJ2-1|TRBV5-1|.|few
CASSLIQVGEQFF
TGCGCCAGCAGCTTGATTCAGGTCGGTGAGCAGTTCTTC
>TRBJ1-2|TRBV11-2|.|.
CASSDLPGAGYTF
TGTGCCAGCAGCGACCTGCCGGGGGCTGGCTACACCTTC
>TRBJ1-2|TRBV7-9|TRBD1|.
CASSLVITGGQDGYTF
TGTGCCAGCAGCTTAGTAATTACAGGGGGCCAAGATGGCTACACCTTC
>TRBJ2-1|TRBV4-3|.|many
CASSQVGDGTYGARDEQFF
TGCGCCAGCAGCCAAGTGGGGGACGGGACCTACGGTGCCCGCGATGAGCAGTTCTTC
>TRBJ1-1|TRBV5-1|.|few
CASKRTGGNTEAFF
TGCGCCAGCAAGAGGACGGGGGGGAACACTGAAGCTTTCTTT
>TRBJ1-4|TRBV18|.|once
CASSPSSRVDEKLFF
TGTGCCAGCTCACCCTCCTCTAGGGTCGATGAAAAACTGTTTTTT
>TRBJ1-2|TRBV5-1|.|few
CASSARDGYGYTF
TGCGCCAGCAGCGCCCGGGACGGCTATGGCTACACCTTC